The entry below describes one T cell receptor beta chain. Its antigen is still unknown. TCRdb's table, derived via immunoSEQ multiplex PCR, lists solely in-frame clones and lacks some. There are some 80,000 clones in the sample; around 91% occur only once, and around 24% lies in the top ten. This record belongs to a study of brain T cells in children with intractable seizures. V was pared by 5 bases and J by 1 base, with 11 bases of the junction left unmatched. CDR3 length: 17 amino acids. Germline values: CDR1 SNHLY, CDR2 FYNNEI. Only cases whose brain tissue showed the highest T cell transcript signatures were sequenced. Pre-surgery treatment included at least one anti-epileptic drug. Study-wide findings and caveats: HCMV serostatus was not known, and viral specificity came from CDR3 similarity only.

V and J are TRBV2 and TRBJ1-3; 7 bases are shared with TRBD1. The source is a girl aged 2 to 10 with Rasmussen encephalitis and intractable seizures. The sample in question was peripheral blood, obtained at surgery. The chain's CDR3 is CASSSRRQGSSGNTIYF. CDR3 sequence (DNA): TGTGCCAGCAGTTCCCGGCGACAGGGCTCTTCTGGAAACACCATATATTTT. The full variable domain, rest sourced from reference TRBV2 and TRBJ1-3, is EPEVTQTPSHQVTQMGQEVILRCVPISNHLYFYWYRQILGQKVEFLVSFYNNEISEKSEIFDDQFSVERPDGSNFTLKIRSTKLEDSAMYFCASSSRRQGSSGNTIYFGEGSWLTVV.